In this sample, the clone carrying this T cell receptor beta chain turned up once. The sample is drawn from a study of blood T cell repertoires in COVID-19. About the research overall: The United States, Italy and Spain provided the acute and convalescent COVID-19 samples. In each case, the material was cDNA or gDNA derived from T cells, B-cell-depleted T cells, or PBMCs.

Germline-derived CDR1 and CDR2 are SGHTA and FQGNSA. The germline V and J ends were trimmed by 5 bases and 3 bases, with 16 bases remaining between them. There are 15 residues in the CDR3. Authors' methods: Estimation of nucleated cell counts was performed using reference gene primer amplification. Method: immunoSEQ multiplex PCR; TCRdb's copy keeps in-frame clones and lacks some. That table supplies the V and J calls and clone size; D and trimming were determined from the DNA. The sample holds some 240,000 clones, 84% seen once. The sequence came from a woman between 35 and 50 years old who had recovered from COVID-19. The specimen sequenced was peripheral blood. This chain uses TRBV7-2 with TRBJ1-2; perhaps TRBD1 as D (6 bases). This chain's CDR3 is CASSLRGGIDYGYTF. For the CDR3, the DNA is TGTGCCAGCAGCCTAAGAGGGGGAATCGACTATGGCTACACCTTC.